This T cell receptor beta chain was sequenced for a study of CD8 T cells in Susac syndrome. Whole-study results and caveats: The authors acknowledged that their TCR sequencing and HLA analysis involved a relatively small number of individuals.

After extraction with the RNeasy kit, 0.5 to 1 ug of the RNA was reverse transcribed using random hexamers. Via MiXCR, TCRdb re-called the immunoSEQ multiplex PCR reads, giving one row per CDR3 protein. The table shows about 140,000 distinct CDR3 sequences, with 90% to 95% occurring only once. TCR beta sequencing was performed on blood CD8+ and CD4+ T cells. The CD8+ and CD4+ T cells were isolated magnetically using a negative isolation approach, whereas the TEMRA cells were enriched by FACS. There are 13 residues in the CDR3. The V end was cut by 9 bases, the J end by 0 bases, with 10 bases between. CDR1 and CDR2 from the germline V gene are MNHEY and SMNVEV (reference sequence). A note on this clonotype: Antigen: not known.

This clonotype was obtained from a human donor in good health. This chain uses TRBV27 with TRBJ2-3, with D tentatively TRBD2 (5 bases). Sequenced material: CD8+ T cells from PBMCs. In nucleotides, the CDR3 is TGTGCCAGTATTGGCGGGAGCACAGATACGCAGTATTTT. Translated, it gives CASIGGSTDTQYF.